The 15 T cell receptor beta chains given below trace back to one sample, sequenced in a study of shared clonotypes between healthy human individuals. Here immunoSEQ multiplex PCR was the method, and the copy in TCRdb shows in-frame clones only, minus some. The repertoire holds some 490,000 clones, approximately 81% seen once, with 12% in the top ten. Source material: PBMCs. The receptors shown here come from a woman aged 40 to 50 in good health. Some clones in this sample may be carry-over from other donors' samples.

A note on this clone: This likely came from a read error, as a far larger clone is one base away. CDR3 sequence reads: CAGSYPDRNTEAFF. The CDR3 nucleotides read TGTGCCGGCAGCTACCCGGACAGGAACACTGAAGCTTTCTTT. V gene TRBV5-6 combines with J gene TRBJ1-1; a possible D gene is TRBD1 (6 bases). The CDR3 totals 14 residues. The germline V gene encodes CDR1 SGHDT and CDR2 YYEEEE. Drawing the rest from reference TRBV5-6 and TRBJ1-1, the complete variable domain is DAGVTQSPTHLIKTRGQQVTLRCSPKSGHDTVSWYQQALGQGPQFIFQYYEEEERQRGNFPDRFSGHQFPNYSSELNVNALLLGDSALYLCAGSYPDRNTEAFFGQGTRLTVV.

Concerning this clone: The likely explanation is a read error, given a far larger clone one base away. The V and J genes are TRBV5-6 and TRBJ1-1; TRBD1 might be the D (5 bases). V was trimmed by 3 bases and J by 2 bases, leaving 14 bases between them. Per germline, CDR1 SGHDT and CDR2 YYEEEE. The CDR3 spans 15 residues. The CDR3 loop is CASSWAFQGNTEAFF. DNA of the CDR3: TGTGCCAGCAGCTGGGCCTTCCAGGGCAACACTGAAGCTTTCTTT.

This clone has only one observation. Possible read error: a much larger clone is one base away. CDR3 residues: CASSVDLSSYEQYF. DNA of the CDR3: TGTGCCAGCAGCGTAGATCTCAGCTCCTACGAGCAGTACTTC. This chain joins TRBV9 and TRBJ2-7; D gene ambiguous. The ends were cut back, 0 bases at V and 0 bases at J, with 7 bases in the middle. Germline lookup yields CDR1 SGDLS and CDR2 YYNGEE. The CDR3 is made up of 14 amino acids.

The DNA of the CDR3 is TGCAGCGTTGAAGACCGCGTCCAAAATGAGCAGTTCTTC. Amino acid sequence: CSVEDRVQNEQFF. The chain joins TRBV29-1 to TRBJ2-1; D is ambiguous. Trimming stripped 0 bases from V and 7 bases from J, with 10 bases between. The CDR3 runs 13 residues. Looked up from germline, CDR1 is SQVTM and CDR2 is ANQGSEA.

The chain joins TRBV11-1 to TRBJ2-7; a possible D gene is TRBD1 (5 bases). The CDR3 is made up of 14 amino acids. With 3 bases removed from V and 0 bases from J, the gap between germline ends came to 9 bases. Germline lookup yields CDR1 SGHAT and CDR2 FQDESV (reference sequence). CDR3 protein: CASSFRTFSYEQYF. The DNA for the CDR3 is TGTGCCAGCAGCTTTCGGACATTCTCCTACGAGCAGTACTTC.

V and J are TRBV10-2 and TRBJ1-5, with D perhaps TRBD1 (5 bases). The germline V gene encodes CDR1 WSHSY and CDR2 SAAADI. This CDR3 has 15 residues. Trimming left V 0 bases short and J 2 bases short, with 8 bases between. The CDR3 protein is CASSESSRGNQPQHF. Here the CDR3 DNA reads TGCGCCAGCAGTGAGTCGAGCAGGGGCAATCAGCCCCAGCATTTT.

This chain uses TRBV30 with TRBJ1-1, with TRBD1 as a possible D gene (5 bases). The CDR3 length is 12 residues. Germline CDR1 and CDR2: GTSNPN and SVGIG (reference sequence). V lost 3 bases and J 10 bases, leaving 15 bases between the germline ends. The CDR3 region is CAWREVPGIAFF. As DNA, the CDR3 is TGTGCCTGGAGAGAGGTTCCAGGGATAGCTTTCTTT.

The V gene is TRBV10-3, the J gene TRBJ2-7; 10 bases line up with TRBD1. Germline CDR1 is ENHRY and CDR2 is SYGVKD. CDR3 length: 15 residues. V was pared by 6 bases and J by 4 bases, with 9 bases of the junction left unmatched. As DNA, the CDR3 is TGTGCCATCAGGGTCACGACAGGGGGCGCGTACGAGCAGTACTTC. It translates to CAIRVTTGGAYEQYF.

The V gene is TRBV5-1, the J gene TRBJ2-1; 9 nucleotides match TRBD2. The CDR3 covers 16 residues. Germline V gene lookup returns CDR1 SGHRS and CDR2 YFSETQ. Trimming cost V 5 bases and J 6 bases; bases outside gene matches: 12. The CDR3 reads CASRTELAGLFNEQFF. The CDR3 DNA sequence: TGCGCCAGCAGAACAGAACTAGCGGGCTTGTTCAATGAGCAGTTCTTC.

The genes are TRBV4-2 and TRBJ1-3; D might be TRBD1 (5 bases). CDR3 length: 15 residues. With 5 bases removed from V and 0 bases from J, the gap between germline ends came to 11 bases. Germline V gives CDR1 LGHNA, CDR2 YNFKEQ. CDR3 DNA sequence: TGTGCCAGCAGCATGGGACGGAACTCTGGAAACACCATATATTTT. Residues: CASSMGRNSGNTIYF.

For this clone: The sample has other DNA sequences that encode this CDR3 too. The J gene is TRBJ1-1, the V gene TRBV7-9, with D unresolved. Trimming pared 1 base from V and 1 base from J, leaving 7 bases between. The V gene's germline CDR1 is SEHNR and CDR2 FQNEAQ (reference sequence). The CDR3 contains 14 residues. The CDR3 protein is CASSLVRGNTEAFF. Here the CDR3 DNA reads TGTGCCAGCAGCTTAGTTCGGGGGAACACTGAAGCTTTCTTT.

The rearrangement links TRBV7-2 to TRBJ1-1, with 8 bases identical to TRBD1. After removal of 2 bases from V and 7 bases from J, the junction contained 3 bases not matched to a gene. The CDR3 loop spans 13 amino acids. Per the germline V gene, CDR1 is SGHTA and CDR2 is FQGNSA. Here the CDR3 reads CASSLFGQGEAFF. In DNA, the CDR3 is TGTGCCAGCAGCTTATTCGGACAGGGTGAAGCTTTCTTT.

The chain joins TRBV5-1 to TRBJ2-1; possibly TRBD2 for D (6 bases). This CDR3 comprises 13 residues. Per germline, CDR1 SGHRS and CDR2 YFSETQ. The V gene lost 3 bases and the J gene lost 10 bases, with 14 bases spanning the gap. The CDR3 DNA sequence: TGCGCCAGCAGCTCTCCCGTCGCGGGAGAGCAGTTCTTC. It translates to CASSSPVAGEQFF.

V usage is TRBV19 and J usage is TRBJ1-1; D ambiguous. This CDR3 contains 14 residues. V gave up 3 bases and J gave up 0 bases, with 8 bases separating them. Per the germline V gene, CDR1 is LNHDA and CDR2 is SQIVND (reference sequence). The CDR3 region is CASSIGRLNTEAFF. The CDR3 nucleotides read TGTGCCAGTAGTATCGGCCGATTGAACACTGAAGCTTTCTTT.

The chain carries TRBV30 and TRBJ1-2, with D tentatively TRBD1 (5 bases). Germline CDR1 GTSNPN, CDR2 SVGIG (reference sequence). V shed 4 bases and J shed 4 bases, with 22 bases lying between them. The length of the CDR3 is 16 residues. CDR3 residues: CAWISLQRTRGYGYTF. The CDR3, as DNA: TGTGCCTGGATATCCTTACAACGAACGAGGGGCTATGGCTACACCTTC.